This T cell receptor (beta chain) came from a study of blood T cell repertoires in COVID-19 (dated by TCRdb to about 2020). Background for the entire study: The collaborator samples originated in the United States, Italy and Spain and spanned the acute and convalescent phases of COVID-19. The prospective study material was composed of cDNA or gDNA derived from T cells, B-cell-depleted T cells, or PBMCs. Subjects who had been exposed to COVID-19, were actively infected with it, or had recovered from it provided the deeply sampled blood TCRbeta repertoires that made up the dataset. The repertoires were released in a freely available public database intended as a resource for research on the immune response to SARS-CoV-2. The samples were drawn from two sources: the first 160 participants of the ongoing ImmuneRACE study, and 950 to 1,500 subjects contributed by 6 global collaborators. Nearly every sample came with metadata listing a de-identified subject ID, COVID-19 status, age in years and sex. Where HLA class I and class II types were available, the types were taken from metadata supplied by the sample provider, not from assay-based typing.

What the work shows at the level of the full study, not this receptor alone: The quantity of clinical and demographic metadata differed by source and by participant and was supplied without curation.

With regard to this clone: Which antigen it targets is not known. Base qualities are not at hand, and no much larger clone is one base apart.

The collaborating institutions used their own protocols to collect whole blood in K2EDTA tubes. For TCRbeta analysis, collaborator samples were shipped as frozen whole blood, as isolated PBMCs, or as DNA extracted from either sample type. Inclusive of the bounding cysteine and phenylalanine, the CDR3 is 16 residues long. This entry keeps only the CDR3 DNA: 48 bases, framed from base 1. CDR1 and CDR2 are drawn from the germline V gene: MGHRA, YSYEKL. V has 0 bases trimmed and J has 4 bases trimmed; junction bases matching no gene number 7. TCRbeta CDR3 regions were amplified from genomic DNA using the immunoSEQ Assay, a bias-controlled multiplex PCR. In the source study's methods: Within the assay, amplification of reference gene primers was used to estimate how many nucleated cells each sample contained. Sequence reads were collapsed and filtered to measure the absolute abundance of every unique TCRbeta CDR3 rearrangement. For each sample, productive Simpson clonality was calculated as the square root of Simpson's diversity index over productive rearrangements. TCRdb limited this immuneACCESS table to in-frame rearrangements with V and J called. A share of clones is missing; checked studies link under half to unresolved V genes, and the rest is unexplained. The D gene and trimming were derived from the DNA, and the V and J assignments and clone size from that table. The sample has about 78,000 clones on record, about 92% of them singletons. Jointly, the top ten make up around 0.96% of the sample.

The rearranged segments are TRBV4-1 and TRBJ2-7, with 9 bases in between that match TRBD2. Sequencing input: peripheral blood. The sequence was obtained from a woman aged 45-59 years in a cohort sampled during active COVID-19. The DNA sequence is TGCGCCAGCAGCCAAGATTTCTCAGCGGGAGGTTACGAGCAGTACTTC. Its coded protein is CASSQDFSAGGYEQYF.